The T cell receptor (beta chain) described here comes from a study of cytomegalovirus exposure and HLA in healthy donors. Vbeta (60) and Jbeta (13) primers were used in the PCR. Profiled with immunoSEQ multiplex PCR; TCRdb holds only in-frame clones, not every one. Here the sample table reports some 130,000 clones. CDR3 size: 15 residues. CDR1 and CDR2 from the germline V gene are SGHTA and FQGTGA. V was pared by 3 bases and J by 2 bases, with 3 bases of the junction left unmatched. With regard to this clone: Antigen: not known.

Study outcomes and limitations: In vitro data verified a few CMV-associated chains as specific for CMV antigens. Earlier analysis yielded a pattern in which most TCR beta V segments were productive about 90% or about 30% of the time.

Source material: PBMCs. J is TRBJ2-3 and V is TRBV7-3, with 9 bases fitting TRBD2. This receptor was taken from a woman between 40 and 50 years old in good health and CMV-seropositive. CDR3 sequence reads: CASSLGLAFTDTQYF. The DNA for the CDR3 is TGTGCCAGCAGCTTGGGACTAGCTTTCACAGATACGCAGTATTTT.